The clone carrying this T cell receptor (beta chain) rates as medium-sized. Its cognate antigen is unknown. The data were taken from a study of T cells in localized non-small cell lung cancer. Study-wide findings and caveats: Within adjacent lung there appeared a median about 54 of the top 100 tumor clones. Heterogeneity within the tumor remains possible, as just one region underwent sequencing. Adjacent uninvolved lung had the highest clonality, suggesting focused antigen responses.

Sequenced by immunoSEQ multiplex PCR; TCRdb stores in-frame clones only, minus some. Of more than 5,000 clones listed, around 40% were seen once; the top ten hold 7% to 9%. This clonotype was obtained from a man between 40 and 69 years old with stage III lung adenocarcinoma. The sample here was lung tumor tissue, taken before any cancer treatment.

The DNA of the CDR3 is TGTGCCAGCACCCGGACAGCAAATAGCAATCAGCCCCAGCATTTT. Translating it yields CASTRTANSNQPQHF. The V and J genes are TRBV11-3 and TRBJ1-5; tentative D call: TRBD1 (6 bases). Germline loops: CDR1 SGHNT, CDR2 YENEEA. The V end was cut by 7 bases, the J end by 0 bases, with 13 bases between. This CDR3 contains 15 residues.